This T cell receptor (beta chain) was captured in a study of T cells expressing NK-cell markers. The authors generated TCR beta cDNA through 5'RACE template switching with UMIs. TCRdb reprocessed the 5' RACE reads and reports one entry per CDR3 protein, with no DNA. The repertoire table contains about 540,000 distinct CDR3 sequences. Broader study findings: Clones of NKG2C+ T cells that had expanded were of unclear HCMV specificity.

As concerns this clonotype: What it binds is unknown.

This CDR3 contains 15 residues. Germline V gene data show CDR1 as KGHDR and CDR2 as SFDVKD. The V and J genes are TRBV24-1 and TRBJ2-5. The receptor's source is a man aged 18 to 30 in good health. Sequenced material: blood T cells: a sorted CD56 or NKG2C T cell subset, CD4+ or CD8+ T cells, or bulk PBMC T cells (not recorded which). CDR3: CATSDLERGKETQYF.